The 19 T cell receptor beta chains below all came from one sample that was sequenced in a study of beta chain features in type 1 diabetes. The isolated RNA, all of it, was reverse transcribed, so expressed TCRB transcripts were what got sequenced. Profiled with immunoSEQ multiplex PCR; TCRdb holds only in-frame clones, not every one. The sample shows 400,000 to 450,000 clones, approximately 13% of them seen only once. Sequencing was carried out using naive CD4+ T cells from blood. Receptor source: a young man in good health.

This clone was counted only a few times. The chain links TRBV11-2 to TRBJ1-1; D is undetermined. This CDR3 has 16 residues. Trimming stripped 0 bases from V and 4 bases from J, with 15 bases between. The V gene's germline CDR1 is SGHAT and CDR2 FQNNGV. The CDR3 protein is CASSLDPGASATEAFF. The CDR3 DNA is TGTGCCAGCAGCTTAGATCCGGGCGCATCAGCCACTGAAGCTTTCTTT. Full variable domain (missing parts from reference TRBV11-2 and TRBJ1-1): EAGVAQSPRYKIIEKRQSVAFWCNPISGHATLYWYQQILGQGPKLLIQFQNNGVVDDSQLPKDRFSAERLKGVDSTLKIQPAKLEDSAVYLCASSLDPGASATEAFFGQGTRLTVV.

As to this clone: In the same sample, other DNA sequences code for this CDR3. V and J are TRBV9 and TRBJ2-3; TRBD2 matches at 8 bases. The CDR3 length is 14 residues. Germline assignment: CDR1 SGDLS and CDR2 YYNGEE. V shed 2 bases and J 1 base; nucleotides not matched to a gene: 0. The CDR3 DNA reads as TGTGCCAGCAGCGTGACTAGCGGCACAGATACGCAGTATTTT. Protein sequence: CASSVTSGTDTQYF.

This clone was observed a handful of times. The V call is TRBV9, the J call TRBJ2-3; 8 nucleotides align to TRBD2. CDR3 length: 16 amino acids. Germline CDR1 reads SGDLS; CDR2 reads YYNGEE. J lost 4 bases, V lost 0 bases, and 7 bases had no gene match. CDR3 region: CASSVVGSGGSDTQYF. DNA for the CDR3: TGTGCCAGCAGCGTAGTAGGCAGCGGGGGTTCAGATACGCAGTATTTT. The full variable domain, its missing parts supplied by reference TRBV9 and TRBJ2-3, is DSGVTQTPKHLITATGQRVTLRCSPRSGDLSVYWYQQSLDQGLQFLIQYYNGEERAKGNILERFSAQQFPDLHSELNLSSLELGDSALYFCASSVVGSGGSDTQYFGPGTRLTVL.

Only a few counts were recorded for this clone. J is TRBJ1-1 and V is TRBV5-1; D gene uncertain. With 0 bases removed from V and 2 bases from J, the gap between germline ends came to 14 bases. The germline CDR1 and CDR2 sequences are SGHRS and YFSETQ. The CDR3 contains 16 residues. In DNA, the CDR3 is TGCGCCAGCAGCTTGGCCGGACGGACTCCCAACACTGAAGCTTTCTTT. It codes for CASSLAGRTPNTEAFF.

This clone showed up just a few times. V and J are TRBV5-6 and TRBJ2-3; TRBD2 is a possible D gene (5 bases). Trimming stripped 4 bases from V and 0 bases from J, with 12 bases between. The CDR3 runs to 15 residues. Looked up from germline, CDR1 is SGHDT and CDR2 is YYEEEE. CDR3 coding DNA: TGTGCCAGCAGCCACGGACGGACTAGCACAGATACGCAGTATTTT. It yields the protein CASSHGRTSTDTQYF. The full variable domain, in which reference TRBV5-6 and TRBJ2-3 provide the parts outside the CDR3, is DAGVTQSPTHLIKTRGQQVTLRCSPKSGHDTVSWYQQALGQGPQFIFQYYEEEERQRGNFPDRFSGHQFPNYSSELNVNALLLGDSALYLCASSHGRTSTDTQYFGPGTRLTVL.

The chain employs TRBV5-4 and TRBJ2-7; tentative D call: TRBD2 (6 bases). The V end was cut by 0 bases, the J end by 5 bases, with 15 bases between. The CDR3 runs to 15 residues. CDR1 and CDR2 from the germline V gene are SGHNT and YYREEE (reference sequence). CDR3 nucleotide sequence: TGTGCCAGCAGCTTGGCGGGACTCTTTGTGGACGAGCAGTACTTC. Residues: CASSLAGLFVDEQYF.

This clone has a handful of counts. This chain uses TRBV10-3 with TRBJ2-2; D may be TRBD2 (6 bases). Germline V gives CDR1 ENHRY, CDR2 SYGVKD. V was clipped by 5 bases and J by 6 bases, with 7 bases between them. The CDR3 runs 12 residues. CDR3 sequence: CAISRESGELFF. The CDR3 region has the DNA TGTGCCATCAGTCGGGAGTCCGGGGAGCTGTTTTTT.

The chain carries TRBV5-6 and TRBJ2-1, with TRBD2 identical over 7 bases. With V trimmed by 4 bases and J by 2 bases, 6 bases remained unmatched. The CDR3 has 15 residues. Germline V gene sequence: CDR1 SGHDT, CDR2 YYEEEE. In nucleotides, the CDR3 is TGTGCCAGCAGCAGCGGGGACTGGCCCTACAATGAGCAGTTCTTC. It is translated as CASSSGDWPYNEQFF.

A few counts support this clone. The chain combines TRBV30 with TRBJ1-2, with D uncertain. Germline V CDR1 and CDR2: GTSNPN, SVGIG (reference sequence). With 5 bases removed from V and 3 bases from J, the gap between germline ends came to 4 bases. This CDR3 has 10 amino acids. CDR3 residues: CAWGDYGYTF. CDR3 DNA: TGTGCCTGGGGTGACTATGGCTACACCTTC.

This clone was seen more than once but under ten times. The chain combines TRBV29-1 with TRBJ2-1, with 9 bases matching TRBD1. V shed 5 bases and J 3 bases; nucleotides not matched to a gene: 8. Per the germline V gene, CDR1 is SQVTM and CDR2 is ANQGSEA. The CDR3 consists of 15 residues. The CDR3 sequence is CSVTQWDRVYNEQFF. The CDR3, as DNA: TGCAGCGTTACACAATGGGACAGGGTCTACAATGAGCAGTTCTTC.

This clone was observed a handful of times. This rearrangement joins TRBV4-1 to TRBJ2-3; D perhaps matches TRBD1 (6 bases). Germline V CDR1 and CDR2: MGHRA, YSYEKL. The CDR3 length is 17 residues. V dropped 0 bases and J dropped 7 bases, with 20 bases sitting between them. Here the CDR3 reads CASSQDVVRGPRNTQYF. DNA for the CDR3: TGCGCCAGCAGCCAAGATGTAGTCAGGGGACCTAGAAATACGCAGTATTTT.

This chain uses TRBV2 with TRBJ2-6; no firm D call. From germline, CDR1 is SNHLY and CDR2 FYNNEI. Trimming left V 6 bases short and J 1 base short, with 10 bases between. The CDR3 spans 15 residues. CDR3 in amino acids: CASSVKRSGANVLTF. DNA for the CDR3: TGTGCCAGCAGCGTAAAGAGATCTGGGGCCAACGTCCTGACTTTC. Variable domain in full (rest from reference TRBV2 and TRBJ2-6): EPEVTQTPSHQVTQMGQEVILRCVPISNHLYFYWYRQILGQKVEFLVSFYNNEISEKSEIFDDQFSVERPDGSNFTLKIRSTKLEDSAMYFCASSVKRSGANVLTFGAGSRLTVL.

V usage is TRBV4-3 and J usage is TRBJ1-2; unclear D gene. The germline V and J ends were trimmed by 0 bases and 5 bases, with 7 bases remaining between them. Germline CDR1 reads LGHNA; CDR2 reads YSLEER. The CDR3 covers 13 residues. CDR3 protein: CASSQDLRYGYTF. DNA of the CDR3: TGCGCCAGCAGCCAAGATCTGAGGTATGGCTACACCTTC.

This clone was found once. The V call is TRBV15, the J call TRBJ2-7; D is perhaps TRBD1 (6 bases). The CDR3 runs 17 residues. Germline V gene lookup returns CDR1 LNHNV and CDR2 YYDKDF (reference sequence). Trimming left V 4 bases short and J 3 bases short, with 22 bases between. The CDR3 region is CATSTSAHRGQNYEQYV. The CDR3 DNA sequence: TGTGCCACCAGCACCTCCGCCCATCGTGGACAGAACTACGAGCAGTACGTC.

The V and J genes are TRBV5-4 and TRBJ2-1; D uncertain. The V gene's germline CDR1 is SGHNT and CDR2 YYREEE (reference sequence). V lost 1 base and J lost 6, with 11 bases in between. There are 14 residues in the CDR3. CDR3 protein: CASSLLSRPNEQFF. CDR3 nucleotides: TGTGCCAGCAGCTTGCTGTCCCGCCCCAATGAGCAGTTCTTC.

The chain combines TRBV6-5 with TRBJ1-5; D is ambiguous. This CDR3 is 13 amino acids long. V was cut by 6 bases and J by 0 bases, with 6 bases left in between. The germline V gene encodes CDR1 MNHEY and CDR2 SVGAGI. The CDR3: CASSQYSNQPQHF. CDR3 nucleotides: TGTGCCAGCAGCCAGTATAGCAATCAGCCCCAGCATTTT.

V and J are TRBV7-9 and TRBJ2-1; TRBD1 is a possible D gene (6 bases). Trimming removed 3 bases from V and 0 bases from J, with 12 bases in between. CDR1 is SEHNR and CDR2 is FQNEAQ in the germline V gene (reference sequence). The CDR3 contains 16 residues. The CDR3 loop is CASSFSTGFSYNEQFF. The CDR3 nucleotides are TGTGCCAGCAGCTTCTCTACAGGGTTCTCCTACAATGAGCAGTTCTTC.

Concerning this clone: At one of its ends the junction is not consistent with the germline gene, which may arise from a read error. The chain carries TRBV5-6 and TRBJ2-5; 7 bases match TRBD2. The CDR3 loop spans 13 amino acids. In germline, CDR1 is SGHDT, CDR2 YYEEEE. CDR3: CASSAGVKETQYF. The CDR3 nucleotides are TGTGCCAGCAGCGCGGGGGTAAAAGAAACCCAGTACTTC. Variable domain in full (rest from reference TRBV5-6 and TRBJ2-5): DAGVTQSPTHLIKTRGQQVTLRCSPKSGHDTVSWYQQALGQGPQFIFQYYEEEERQRGNFPDRFSGHQFPNYSSELNVNALLLGDSALYLCASSAGVKETQYFGPGTRLLVL.

J is TRBJ2-3 and V is TRBV9; 9 bases match TRBD2. The CDR3 runs 14 residues. Unmatched junction bases numbered 6, after V lost 4 bases and J lost 6 bases. In germline, CDR1 is SGDLS, CDR2 YYNGEE. Written as DNA, the CDR3 is TGTGCCAGCAGCAAGACTAGCGGTCTGGATACGCAGTATTTT. Translation: CASSKTSGLDTQYF.